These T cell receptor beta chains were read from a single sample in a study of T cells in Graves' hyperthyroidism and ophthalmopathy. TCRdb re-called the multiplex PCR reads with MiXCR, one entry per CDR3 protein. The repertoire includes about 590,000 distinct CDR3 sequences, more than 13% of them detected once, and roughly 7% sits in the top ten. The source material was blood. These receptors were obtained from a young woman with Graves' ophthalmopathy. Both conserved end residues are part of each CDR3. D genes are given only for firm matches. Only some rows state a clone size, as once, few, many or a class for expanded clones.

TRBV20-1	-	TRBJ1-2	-	CSARIYSLLFEGYTF	TGCAGTGCTAGAATCTACAGTCTGTTGTTTGAAGGCTACACCTTC
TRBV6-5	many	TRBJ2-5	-	CASSYSLSTQETQYF	TGTGCCAGCAGTTACTCTCTATCTACCCAAGAGACCCAGTACTTC
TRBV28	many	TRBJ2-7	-	CASSSREIGVYEQYF	TGTGCCAGCAGTTCCAGGGAGATCGGGGTCTACGAGCAGTACTTC
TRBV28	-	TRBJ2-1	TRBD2	CASSLRTSGVSHNEQFF	TGTGCCAGCAGTCTCCGGACTAGCGGGGTCTCCCACAATGAGCAGTTCTTC
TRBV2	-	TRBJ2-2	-	CASSDFMARLGELFF	TGTGCCAGCAGTGATTTCATGGCTCGGCTTGGGGAGCTGTTTTTT
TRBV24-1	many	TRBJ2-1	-	CATSDTGPRGPEFF	TGTGCCACCAGTGACACCGGGCCACGGGGCCCCGAGTTCTTC
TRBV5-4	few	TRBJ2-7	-	CASSLALGLAGESYEQYF	TGTGCCAGCAGCTTGGCCTTGGGACTGGCAGGGGAGTCCTACGAGCAGTACTTC
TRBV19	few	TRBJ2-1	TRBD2	CASSGGRANEQFF	TGTGCCAGTAGCGGCGGGAGGGCCAATGAGCAGTTCTTC
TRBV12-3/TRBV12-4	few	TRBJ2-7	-	CASKTGDRQYF	TGTGCCAGTAAGACCGGGGATCGGCAGTACTTC
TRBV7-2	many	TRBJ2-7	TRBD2	CASSRTSGRAYEQYF	TGTGCCAGCAGCCGGACTAGCGGGAGGGCCTACGAGCAGTACTTC
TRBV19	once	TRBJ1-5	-	CASSIVEADPRPQHF	TGTGCCAGTAGTATAGTGGAAGCAGATCCTAGGCCCCAGCATTTT
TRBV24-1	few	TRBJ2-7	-	CATGGTILSEQYF	TGTGCCACCGGGGGTACAATTTTATCCGAGCAGTACTTC
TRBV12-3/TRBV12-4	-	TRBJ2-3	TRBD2	CASSRRTSGSTDTQYF	TGTGCCAGCAGTCGCCGGACTAGCGGAAGCACAGATACGCAGTATTTT
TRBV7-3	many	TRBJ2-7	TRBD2	CASSLWLAGGPSEQYF	TGTGCCAGCAGCTTATGGCTAGCGGGAGGGCCTTCCGAGCAGTACTTC
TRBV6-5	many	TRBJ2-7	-	CASSYLGAYEQYF	TGTGCCAGCAGTTACCTAGGGGCCTACGAGCAGTACTTC
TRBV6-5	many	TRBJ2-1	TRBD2	CASSYMTSVNEQFF	TGTGCCAGCAGTTACATGACTAGCGTCAATGAGCAGTTCTTC
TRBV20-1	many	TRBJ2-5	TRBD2	CSAAGGGTQYF	TGCAGTGCCGCCGGGGGGGGGACCCAGTACTTC
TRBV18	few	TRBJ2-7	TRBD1	CASSPGTGKGYEQYF	TGTGCCAGCTCACCCGGGACAGGGAAAGGCTACGAGCAGTACTTC
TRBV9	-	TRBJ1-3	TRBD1	CASSVGGQGATGNTIYF	TGTGCCAGCAGCGTAGGAGGACAGGGGGCGACTGGAAACACCATATATTTT
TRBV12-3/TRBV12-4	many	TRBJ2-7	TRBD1	CASSGTGDEQYF	TGTGCCAGCTCTGGGACAGGGGACGAGCAGTACTTC
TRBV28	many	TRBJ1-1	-	CASSIQGREAFF	TGTGCCAGCAGTATCCAAGGGAGGGAAGCTTTCTTT
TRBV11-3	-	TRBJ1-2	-	CASRLDGYGYTF	TGTGCCAGCAGGTTGGACGGCTATGGCTACACCTTC
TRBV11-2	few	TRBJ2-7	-	CASSFRPPETQYEQYF	TGTGCCAGCAGCTTCCGCCCCCCTGAGACACAATACGAGCAGTACTTC
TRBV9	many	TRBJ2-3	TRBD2	CASSTHSGRWTDTQYF	TGTGCCAGCAGCACCCATAGCGGGAGATGGACAGATACGCAGTATTTT
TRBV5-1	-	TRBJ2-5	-	CASSFFGQGGQETQYF	TGCGCCAGCAGCTTTTTTGGTCAGGGGGGGCAAGAGACCCAGTACTTC
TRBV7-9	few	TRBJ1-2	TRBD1	CASSRQGRAHGYTF	TGTGCCAGCAGCAGACAGGGGAGGGCCCATGGCTACACCTTC
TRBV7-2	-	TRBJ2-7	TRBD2	CASSLAGGYNYEQYF	TGTGCCAGCAGCTTAGCGGGAGGGTACAACTACGAGCAGTACTTC
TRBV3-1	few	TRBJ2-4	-	CASEGRAKNIQYF	TGTGCAAGTGAAGGGAGGGCCAAAAACATTCAGTACTTC
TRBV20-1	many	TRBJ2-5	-	CSASGRGQETQYF	TGCAGTGCTAGCGGGAGAGGGCAAGAGACCCAGTACTTC
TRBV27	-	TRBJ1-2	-	CASSLISRLGPGYGYTF	TGTGCCAGCAGTTTAATCAGTCGGTTGGGACCCGGCTATGGCTACACCTTC
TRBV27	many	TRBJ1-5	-	CASRPGRGQPQHF	TGTGCCAGCCGCCCGGGGAGAGGACAGCCCCAGCATTTT
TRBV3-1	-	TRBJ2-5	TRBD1	CASSHDKTGYAYF	TGTGCCAGCAGCCATGATAAGACAGGGTACGCTTACTTC
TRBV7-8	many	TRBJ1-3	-	CASSSLGGNTIYF	TGTGCCAGCAGCTCCCTCGGGGGAAACACCATATATTTT
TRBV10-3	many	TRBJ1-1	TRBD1	CAISERTGRDTEAFF	TGTGCCATCAGTGAACGGACAGGCAGGGACACTGAAGCTTTCTTT
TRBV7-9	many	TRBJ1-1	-	CASSLGLGDTEAFF	TGTGCCAGCAGCTTAGGGTTAGGGGACACTGAAGCTTTCTTT
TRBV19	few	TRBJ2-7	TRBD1	CASSPARGLSYEQYF	TGTGCCAGTAGTCCCGCCAGGGGGCTCTCCTACGAGCAGTACTTC
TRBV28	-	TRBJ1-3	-	CASIRDAGISGNTIYF	TGTGCCAGCATTAGGGACGCGGGAATCTCTGGAAACACCATATATTTT
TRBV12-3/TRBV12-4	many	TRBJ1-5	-	CASSLVSLADQPQHF	TGTGCCAGCAGTTTAGTCAGTCTCGCCGATCAGCCCCAGCATTTT
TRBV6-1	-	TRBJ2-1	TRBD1	CASRDRGYYEQFF	TGTGCCAGCAGGGACAGGGGGTACTATGAGCAGTTCTTC
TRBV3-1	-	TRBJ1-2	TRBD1	CASSPDPDRAFYGYTF	TGTGCCAGCAGCCCTGACCCGGACAGGGCATTCTATGGCTACACCTTC
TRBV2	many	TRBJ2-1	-	CASSDTHGTDNEQFF	TGTGCCAGCAGTGATACTCACGGGACGGACAATGAGCAGTTCTTC
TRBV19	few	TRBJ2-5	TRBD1	CASSSTGVSSDTQETQYF	TGTGCCAGTAGTAGCACAGGGGTCAGTAGCGACACACAAGAGACCCAGTACTTC
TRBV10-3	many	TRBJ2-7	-	CAISVETGGYEQYF	TGTGCCATCAGTGTTGAGACAGGAGGCTACGAGCAGTACTTC
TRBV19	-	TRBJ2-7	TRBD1	CASSNPGQTTYEQYF	TGTGCCAGTAGTAATCCGGGACAGACCACCTACGAGCAGTACTTC
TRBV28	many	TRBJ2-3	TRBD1	CASTRGLDTQYF	TGTGCCAGCACCAGGGGGCTTGATACGCAGTATTTT
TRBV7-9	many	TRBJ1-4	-	CASSLVNEKLFF	TGTGCCAGCAGCTTAGTGAATGAAAAACTGTTTTTT
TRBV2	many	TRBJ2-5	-	CASSYTRLGETQYF	TGTGCCAGCAGTTACACCCGCCTGGGGGAGACCCAGTACTTC
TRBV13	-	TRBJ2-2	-	CASSSRGTLTGELFF	TGTGCCAGCAGCTCCCGGGGGACCTTGACCGGGGAGCTGTTTTTT
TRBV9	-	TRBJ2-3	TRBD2	CASSVGRTSGMTDTQYF	TGTGCCAGCAGCGTAGGTCGGACTAGCGGGATGACAGATACGCAGTATTTT
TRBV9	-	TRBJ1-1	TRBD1	CASSGGGVGGLFGLGTEAFF	TGTGCCAGCAGCGGAGGGGGTGTAGGGGGCCTTTTCGGGTTGGGCACTGAAGCTTTCTTT
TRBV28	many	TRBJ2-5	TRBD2	CASSFTSRGLAGETQYF	TGTGCCAGCAGTTTTACTTCACGCGGACTAGCGGGAGAGACCCAGTACTTC